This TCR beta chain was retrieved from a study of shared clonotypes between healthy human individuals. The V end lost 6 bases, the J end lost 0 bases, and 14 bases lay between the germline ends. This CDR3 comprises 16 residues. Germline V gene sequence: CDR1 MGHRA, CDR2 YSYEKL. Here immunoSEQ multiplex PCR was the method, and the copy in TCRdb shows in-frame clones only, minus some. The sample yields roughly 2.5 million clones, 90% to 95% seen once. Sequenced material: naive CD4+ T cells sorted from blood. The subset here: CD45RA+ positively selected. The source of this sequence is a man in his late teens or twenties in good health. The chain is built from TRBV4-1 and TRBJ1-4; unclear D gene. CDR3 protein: CASRPREGATNEKLFF. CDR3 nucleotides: TGCGCCAGCAGACCCCGGGAGGGAGCAACTAATGAAAAACTGTTTTTT.